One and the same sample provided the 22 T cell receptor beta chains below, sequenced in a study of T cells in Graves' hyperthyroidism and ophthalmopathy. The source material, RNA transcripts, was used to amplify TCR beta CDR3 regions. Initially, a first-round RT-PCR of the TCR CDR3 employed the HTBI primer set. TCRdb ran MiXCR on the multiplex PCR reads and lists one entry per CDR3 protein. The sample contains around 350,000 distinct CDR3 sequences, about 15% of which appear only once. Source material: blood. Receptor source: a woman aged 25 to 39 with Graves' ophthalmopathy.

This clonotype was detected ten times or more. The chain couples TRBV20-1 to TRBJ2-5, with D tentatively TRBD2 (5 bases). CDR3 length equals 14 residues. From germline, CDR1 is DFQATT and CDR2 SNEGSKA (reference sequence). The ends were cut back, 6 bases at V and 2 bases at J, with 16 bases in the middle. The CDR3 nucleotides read TGCAGTGCCGAAACCAGCGGCAGACAAGAGACCCAGTACTTC. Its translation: CSAETSGRQETQYF.

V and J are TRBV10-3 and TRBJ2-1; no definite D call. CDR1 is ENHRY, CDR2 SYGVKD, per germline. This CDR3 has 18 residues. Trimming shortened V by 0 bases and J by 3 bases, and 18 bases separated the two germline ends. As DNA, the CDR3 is TGTGCCATCAGTGAGTCAGATGGGTCCGCGGCAGGCTACAATGAGCAGTTCTTC. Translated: CAISESDGSAAGYNEQFF.

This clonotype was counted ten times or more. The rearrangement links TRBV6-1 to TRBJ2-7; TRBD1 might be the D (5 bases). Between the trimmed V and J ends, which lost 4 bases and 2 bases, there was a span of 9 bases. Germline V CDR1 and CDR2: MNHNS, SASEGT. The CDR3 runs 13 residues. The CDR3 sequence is CASSAQGTYEQYF. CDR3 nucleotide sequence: TGTGCCAGCAGTGCTCAGGGCACCTACGAGCAGTACTTC.

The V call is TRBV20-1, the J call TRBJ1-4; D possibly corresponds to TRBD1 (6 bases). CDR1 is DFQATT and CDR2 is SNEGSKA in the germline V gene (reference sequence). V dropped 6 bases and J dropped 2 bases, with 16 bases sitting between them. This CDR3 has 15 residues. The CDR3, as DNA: TGCAGTGCCCCGGCGGGGGCAAGGACTAATGAAAAACTGTTTTTT. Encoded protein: CSAPAGARTNEKLFF.

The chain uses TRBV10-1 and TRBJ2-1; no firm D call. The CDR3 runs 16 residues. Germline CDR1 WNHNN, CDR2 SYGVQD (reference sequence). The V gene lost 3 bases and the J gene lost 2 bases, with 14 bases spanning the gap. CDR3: CASSELGLSAYNEQFF. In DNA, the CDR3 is TGCGCCAGCAGTGAATTAGGTCTGTCTGCCTACAATGAGCAGTTCTTC.

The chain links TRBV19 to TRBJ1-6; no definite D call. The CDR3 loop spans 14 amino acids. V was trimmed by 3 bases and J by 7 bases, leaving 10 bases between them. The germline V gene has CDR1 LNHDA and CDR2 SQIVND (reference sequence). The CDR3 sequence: CASSIGAGNSPLHF. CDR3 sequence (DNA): TGTGCCAGTAGTATCGGTGCTGGGAATTCACCCCTCCACTTT. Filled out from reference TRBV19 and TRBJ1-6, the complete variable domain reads DGGITQSPKYLFRKEGQNVTLSCEQNLNHDAMYWYRQDPGQGLRLIYYSQIVNDFQKGDIAEGYSVSREKKESFPLTVTSAQKNPTAFYLCASSIGAGNSPLHFGNGTRLTVT.

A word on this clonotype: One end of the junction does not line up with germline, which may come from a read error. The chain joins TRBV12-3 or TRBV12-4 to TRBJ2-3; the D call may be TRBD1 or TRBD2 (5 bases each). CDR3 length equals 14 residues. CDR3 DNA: TGTGCCAGCAGTTGGGGACCTAGAGGGGATACGCGGTATTTT. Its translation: CASSWGPRGDTRYF.

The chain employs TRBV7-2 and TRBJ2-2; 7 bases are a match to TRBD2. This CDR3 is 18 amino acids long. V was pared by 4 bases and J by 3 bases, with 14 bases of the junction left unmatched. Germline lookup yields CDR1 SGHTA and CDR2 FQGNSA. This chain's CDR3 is CASSSEWRGRLHTGELFF. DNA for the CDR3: TGTGCCAGCAGCTCGGAGTGGCGGGGGAGACTCCACACCGGGGAGCTGTTTTTT. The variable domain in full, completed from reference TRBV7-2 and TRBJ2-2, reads GAGVSQSPSNKVTEKGKDVELRCDPISGHTALYWYRQSLGQGLEFLIYFQGNSAPDKSGLPSDRFSAERTGGSVSTLTIQRTQQEDSAVYLCASSSEWRGRLHTGELFFGEGSRLTVL.

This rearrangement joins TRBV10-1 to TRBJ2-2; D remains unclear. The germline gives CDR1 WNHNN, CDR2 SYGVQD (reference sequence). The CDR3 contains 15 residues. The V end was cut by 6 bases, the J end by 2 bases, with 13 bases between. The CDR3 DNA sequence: TGCGCCAGCAGCAGAGAACTGGGCAACACCGGGGAGCTGTTTTTT. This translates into CASSRELGNTGELFF.

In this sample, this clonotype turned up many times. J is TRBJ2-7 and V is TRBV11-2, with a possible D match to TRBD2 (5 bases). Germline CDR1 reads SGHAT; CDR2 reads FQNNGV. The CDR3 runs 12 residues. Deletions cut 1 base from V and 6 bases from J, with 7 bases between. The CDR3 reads CASSLGGFEQYF. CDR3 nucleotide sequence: TGTGCCAGCAGCTTAGGAGGGTTCGAGCAGTACTTC.

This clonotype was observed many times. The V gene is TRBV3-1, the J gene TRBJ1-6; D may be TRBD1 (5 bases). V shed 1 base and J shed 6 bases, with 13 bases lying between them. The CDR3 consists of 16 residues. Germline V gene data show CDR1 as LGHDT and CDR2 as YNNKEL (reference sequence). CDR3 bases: TGTGCCAGCAGCCAAGCTCGGGGCCGTTCTAATTCACCCCTCCACTTT. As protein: CASSQARGRSNSPLHF.

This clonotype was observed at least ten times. DNA for the CDR3: TGTGCCAGCATGTACCAGAACACTGAAGCTTTCTTT. This gives the protein CASMYQNTEAFF. The chain uses TRBV6-1 and TRBJ1-1, with D hard to call. In germline, CDR1 is MNHNS, CDR2 SASEGT. Trimming removed 7 bases at V and 1 base at J, with 7 bases between. This CDR3 comprises 12 residues.

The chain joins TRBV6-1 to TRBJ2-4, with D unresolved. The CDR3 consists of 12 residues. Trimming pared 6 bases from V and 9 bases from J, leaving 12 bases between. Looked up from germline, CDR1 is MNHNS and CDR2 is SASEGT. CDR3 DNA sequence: TGTGCCAGCAGCAATCCTTTAAGCATTCAGTACTTC. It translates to CASSNPLSIQYF.

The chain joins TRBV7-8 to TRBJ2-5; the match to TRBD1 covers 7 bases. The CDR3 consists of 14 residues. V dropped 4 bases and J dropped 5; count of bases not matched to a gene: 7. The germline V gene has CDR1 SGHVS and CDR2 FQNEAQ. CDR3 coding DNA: TGTGCCAGCAGCTCCTACAGGGGAGCCGAGACCCAGTACTTC. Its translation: CASSSYRGAETQYF.

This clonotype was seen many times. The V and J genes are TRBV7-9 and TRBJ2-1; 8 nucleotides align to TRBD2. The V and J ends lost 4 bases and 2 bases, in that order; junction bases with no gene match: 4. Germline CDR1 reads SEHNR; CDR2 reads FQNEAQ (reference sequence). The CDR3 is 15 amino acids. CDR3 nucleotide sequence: TGTGCCAGCAGCTCCGGGGGGGCGGCCTACAATGAGCAGTTCTTC. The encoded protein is CASSSGGAAYNEQFF.

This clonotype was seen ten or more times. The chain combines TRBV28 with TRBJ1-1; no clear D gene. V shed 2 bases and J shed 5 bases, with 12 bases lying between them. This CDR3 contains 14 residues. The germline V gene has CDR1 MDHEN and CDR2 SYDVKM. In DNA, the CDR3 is TGTGCCAGCAGTTTAAAACGACTGTGGACTGAAGCTTTCTTT. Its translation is CASSLKRLWTEAFF.

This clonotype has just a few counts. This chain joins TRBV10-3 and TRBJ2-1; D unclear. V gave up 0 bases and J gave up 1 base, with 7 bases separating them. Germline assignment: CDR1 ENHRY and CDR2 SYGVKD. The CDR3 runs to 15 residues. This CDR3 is CAISESGASYNEQFF. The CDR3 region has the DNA TGTGCCATCAGTGAGTCCGGCGCATCCTACAATGAGCAGTTCTTC.

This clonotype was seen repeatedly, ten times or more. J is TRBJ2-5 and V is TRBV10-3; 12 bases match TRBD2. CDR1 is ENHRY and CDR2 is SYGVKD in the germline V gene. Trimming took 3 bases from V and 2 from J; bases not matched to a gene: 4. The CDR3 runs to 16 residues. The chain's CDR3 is CAISDGTSGRQETQYF. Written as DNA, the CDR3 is TGTGCCATCAGTGACGGGACTAGCGGGCGACAAGAGACCCAGTACTTC.

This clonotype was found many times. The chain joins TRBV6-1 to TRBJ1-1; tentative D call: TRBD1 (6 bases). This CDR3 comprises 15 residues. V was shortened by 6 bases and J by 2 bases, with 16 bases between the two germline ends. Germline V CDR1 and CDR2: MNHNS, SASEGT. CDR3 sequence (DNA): TGTGCCAGCAGGGGAGGCGGACAGTTAAACACTGAAGCTTTCTTT. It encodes CASRGGGQLNTEAFF.

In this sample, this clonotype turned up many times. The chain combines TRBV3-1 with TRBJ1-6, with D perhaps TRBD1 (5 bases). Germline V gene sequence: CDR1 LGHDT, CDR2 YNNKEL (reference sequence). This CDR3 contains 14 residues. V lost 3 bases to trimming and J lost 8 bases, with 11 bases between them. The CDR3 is CASSQFQGDSPLHF. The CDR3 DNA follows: TGTGCCAGCAGCCAGTTTCAGGGTGATTCACCCCTCCACTTT.

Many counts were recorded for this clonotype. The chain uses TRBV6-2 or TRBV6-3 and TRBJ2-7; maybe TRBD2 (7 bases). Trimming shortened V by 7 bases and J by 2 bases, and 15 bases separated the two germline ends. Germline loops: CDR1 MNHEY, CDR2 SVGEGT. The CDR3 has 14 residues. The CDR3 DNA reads TGTGCCAGCATCGACGTCGGGGGGCCCTACGAGCAGTACTTC. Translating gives CASIDVGGPYEQYF.

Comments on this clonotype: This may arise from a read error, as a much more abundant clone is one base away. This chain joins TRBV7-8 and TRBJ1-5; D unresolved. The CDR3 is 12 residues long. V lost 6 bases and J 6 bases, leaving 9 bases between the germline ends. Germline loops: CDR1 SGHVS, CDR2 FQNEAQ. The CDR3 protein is CASRLSVQPQHF. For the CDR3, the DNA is TGTGCCAGCAGATTATCGGTTCAGCCCCAGCATTTT.